These 9 T cell receptor beta chains came from one sample sequenced in a study of blood T cell repertoires in COVID-19. Assay: immunoSEQ multiplex PCR; the TCRdb copy retains only in-frame clones and omits some. This repertoire shows about 250,000 clones, approximately 90% found once; its top ten account for about 0.8%. Sequencing used peripheral blood. The receptors were gathered from a man aged 30 to 39 with acute or convalescent COVID-19.

J is TRBJ2-3 and V is TRBV4-1, with 9 bases aligning to TRBD2. This CDR3 region has 19 residues. CDR1 and CDR2 (germline): MGHRA, YSYEKL. Trimming took 1 base from V and 0 from J; bases not matched to a gene: 11. The CDR3, as DNA: TGCGCCAGCAGCCAAGTAATGCCCGGGACTAGCACTAGCACAGATACGCAGTATTTT. Its protein product is CASSQVMPGTSTSTDTQYF.

This sequence joins TRBV18 and TRBJ2-7, with D possibly being TRBD2 (5 bases). The CDR3 runs to 14 residues. Trimming removed 4 bases at V and 7 bases at J, with 17 bases between. Per the germline V gene, CDR1 is KGHSH and CDR2 is LQKENI. The CDR3 protein is CASSLYSGAVEQYF. In nucleotides, the CDR3 is TGTGCCAGCTCACTCTACAGCGGAGCCGTGGAGCAGTACTTC.

V usage is TRBV27 and J usage is TRBJ1-5, with TRBD1 matching over 11 bases. Germline V gives CDR1 MNHEY, CDR2 SMNVEV (reference sequence). Germline trimming cut 5 bases from V and 4 bases from J; bases unmatched to any gene: 4. The CDR3 consists of 15 residues. The CDR3 loop reads CASSQGTGGNQPQHF. In DNA, the CDR3 is TGTGCCAGCAGTCAAGGGACAGGGGGTAATCAGCCCCAGCATTTT.

The chain is built from TRBV5-1 and TRBJ1-4; D is unresolved. The germline CDR1 and CDR2 sequences are SGHRS and YFSETQ. This CDR3 comprises 14 residues. With 0 bases removed from V and 5 bases from J, the gap between germline ends came to 8 bases. CDR3 sequence (DNA): TGCGCCAGCAGCTTGGACAGAGAGAATGAAAAACTGTTTTTT. Amino acid sequence: CASSLDRENEKLFF.

V gene TRBV19 combines with J gene TRBJ1-2; unclear D gene. The CDR3 runs to 10 residues. Trimming stripped 8 bases from V and 6 bases from J, with 7 bases between. Looked up from germline, CDR1 is LNHDA and CDR2 is SQIVND (reference sequence). CDR3 protein: CASGQNGYTF. The CDR3 region has the DNA TGTGCCAGTGGGCAAAATGGCTACACCTTC.

This rearrangement joins TRBV11-2 to TRBJ2-3, with 7 bases identical to TRBD2. The J segment lost 2 bases and the V segment lost 5 bases, leaving 10 bases of the junction unmatched. The CDR3 extends over 16 amino acids. Germline lookup yields CDR1 SGHAT and CDR2 FQNNGV. Here the CDR3 DNA reads TGTGCCAGCAGCCGTAATGTTGCGGGGGACACAGATACGCAGTATTTT. Encoded protein: CASSRNVAGDTDTQYF.

This sequence joins TRBV18 and TRBJ1-2; D uncertain. The CDR3 extends over 18 amino acids. Germline V lookup: CDR1 KGHSH, CDR2 LQKENI. With 4 bases removed from V and 1 base from J, the gap between germline ends came to 22 bases. Here the CDR3 DNA reads TGTGCCAGCTCACTTACGACTCCAACCGGAATACTTAACTATGGCTACACCTTC. This encodes CASSLTTPTGILNYGYTF. The full variable domain, with the rest looked up from reference TRBV18 and TRBJ1-2, is NAGVMQNPRHLVRRRGQEARLRCSPMKGHSHVYWYRQLPEEGLKFMVYLQKENIIDESGMPKERFSAEFPKEGPSILRIQQVVRGDSAAYFCASSLTTPTGILNYGYTFGSGTRLTVV.

The chain has TRBV7-6 and TRBJ2-2; 7 nucleotides agree with TRBD1. Germline V gene lookup returns CDR1 SGHVS and CDR2 FNYEAQ. This CDR3 comprises 13 residues. V lost 5 bases to trimming and J lost 6 bases; unmatched junction nucleotides: 3. CDR3 loop: CASSDRDAGELFF. The CDR3 DNA reads as TGTGCCAGCAGCGACAGGGACGCCGGGGAGCTGTTTTTT.

V is TRBV28 and J is TRBJ1-2; 9 nucleotides align to TRBD1. Germline V lookup: CDR1 MDHEN, CDR2 SYDVKM. The CDR3 is made up of 14 amino acids. J lost 6 bases, V lost 2 bases, and 4 bases had no gene match. Here the CDR3 DNA reads TGTGCCAGCAGTTTACCCCGGGACAGGGATGGCTACACCTTC. It codes for CASSLPRDRDGYTF.